The clone carrying this T cell receptor (beta chain) was seen many times. Its antigen is not known. As the library was built, unique molecular identifiers were attached to individual cDNA molecules. In the authors' methods: Sampled TCR counts reached a median of approximately 93,000 per sample, with values ranging from 23,224 to 690,600. TCRdb ran MiXCR on the RACE reads and lists one entry per CDR3 protein. These V and J calls derive from TCRdb rather than the authors' analysis. The sample consists of about 48,000 distinct CDR3 sequences, 8% to 10% of them appearing once. This sample is part of a study of human T cells and chemical hapten exposure. Study-wide results and limits: No change in TCRs above 1 in 1000 frequency was produced by DPC sensitization. Every donor had alopecia, and their immune response may therefore differ from healthy people's.

V gave up 4 bases and J gave up 4 bases; unmatched junction bases: 2. The CDR3 is made up of 14 amino acids. Time point in this sample: patch test 3, about 24 weeks after DPC sensitization. Treatment: therapeutic diphenylcyclopropenone sensitization with weekly scalp DPC. The sample here was whole blood, taken in connection with sensitization to the hapten diphenylcyclopropenone (DPC). The receptor comes from a woman aged 40 to 50 with alopecia areata. Some clones in this sample may be carry-over from other donors' samples. J is TRBJ1-4 and V is TRBV12-3 or TRBV12-4; 8 nucleotides line up with TRBD1. The CDR3 DNA sequence: TGTGCCAGCAGTTCAGGGGGCGGTAATGAAAAACTGTTTTTT. This codes for CASSSGGGNEKLFF.